These T cell receptor beta chains were read from a single sample in a study of cytomegalovirus exposure and HLA in healthy donors. Clones were read by immunoSEQ multiplex PCR, and TCRdb kept only the in-frame ones, dropping some. The sample lists about 100,000 clones, roughly 80% occurring once. The sequencing sample was made of PBMCs. Receptors were obtained from a female donor in good health and CMV-seropositive. CDR3s include the opening cysteine and the closing phenylalanine or tryptophan. A D gene is named only where the DNA matches it firmly. A clone size is listed for some rows: how often the clone was seen (once, few, many), or a class if it is expanded.

CDR3 DNA	CDR3 protein	J gene	D gene	V gene	clone size
TGCGCCAGCAGCTTTTATCTCCTACAGAGCTCCTACAATGAGCAGTTCTTC	CASSFYLLQSSYNEQFF	TRBJ2-1	NA	TRBV5-1	NA
TGTGCCACCAGCAGAGATCCCCTGCGCCCTGGAAACACCATATATTTT	CATSRDPLRPGNTIYF	TRBJ1-3	NA	TRBV15	NA
TGTGCCAGCAGTTTAAGTACGTGGCCGGGTGAGCAGTTCTTC	CASSLSTWPGEQFF	TRBJ2-1	NA	TRBV28	NA
TGTGCCTGGGAAACAGGGCGTAATCAGCCCCAGCATTTT	CAWETGRNQPQHF	TRBJ1-5	NA	TRBV30	few
TGTGCCAGCAGTCAAGGGGGTGGGGCCACAGATACGCAGTATTTT	CASSQGGGATDTQYF	TRBJ2-3	NA	TRBV7-6	NA
TGTGCCAGCACCCCGACAGGGGCGAACACTGAAGCTTTCTTT	CASTPTGANTEAFF	TRBJ1-1	TRBD1	TRBV9	NA
TGTGCCAGCAGTTACCAAGACAGGGTAATGACTGAAGCTTTCTTT	CASSYQDRVMTEAFF	TRBJ1-1	TRBD1	TRBV6-5	NA
TGTGCCAGCAGCAGGCGGACTAGCGCGAGCACAGATACGCAGTATTTT	CASSRRTSASTDTQYF	TRBJ2-3	TRBD2	TRBV7-2	NA
TGTGCCAGCAGTGTACAGAGGGGAGGTCATACTGAAGCTTTCTTT	CASSVQRGGHTEAFF	TRBJ1-1	NA	TRBV28	NA
TGCGCCAGCAGCTGGGGGACCGGGGGAAGTGGCTATGGCTACACCTTC	CASSWGTGGSGYGYTF	TRBJ1-2	NA	TRBV5-1	NA
TGCAGTGCTAACCAGTATTCCGAGCAGTACTTC	CSANQYSEQYF	TRBJ2-7	NA	TRBV20-1	NA
TGTGCCAGCAGCCTTTGGGGTAGCGGATCAACCGGGGAGCTGTTTTTT	CASSLWGSGSTGELFF	TRBJ2-2	NA	TRBV14	NA
TGTGCCAGCAGTTACCGGGGTTCCCGATCCTACGAGCAGTACTTC	CASSYRGSRSYEQYF	TRBJ2-7	NA	TRBV6-5	once
TGTGCCAGCAGCCCACGTACTAGCGGGGGGACCGGGGAGCTGTTTTTT	CASSPRTSGGTGELFF	TRBJ2-2	TRBD2	TRBV9	NA
TGTGCCAGCAAGAGGGGGAACGGCGGCTACACCTTC	CASKRGNGGYTF	TRBJ1-2	NA	TRBV6-5	NA
TGTGCCAGCAGTTTAATCTACAGGGAAACTAATGAAAAACTGTTTTTT	CASSLIYRETNEKLFF	TRBJ1-4	NA	TRBV28	NA
TGTGCCAGCAGTCGGCGGACAGGGTCCTACGAGCAGTACTTC	CASSRRTGSYEQYF	TRBJ2-7	TRBD1	TRBV6-5	NA
TGTGCCAGCAGCTTAGGCCCTAGCGGGTACTACAATGAGCAGTTCTTC	CASSLGPSGYYNEQFF	TRBJ2-1	TRBD2	TRBV7-8	NA
TGTGCCAGCAGTTTCACGGGGGTGAACACTGAAGCTTTCTTT	CASSFTGVNTEAFF	TRBJ1-1	NA	TRBV27	NA